The 22 T cell receptor beta chains below were found in one sample sequenced in a study of CD8+ T cells in alopecia areata (dated by TCRdb to the late 2010s). The library was built by means of the immunoSEQ multiplex PCR assay. For TCR sequencing, RNA was extracted from every sample and reverse transcribed into cDNA to serve as template. TCRdb took this table from immuneACCESS and kept in-frame rearrangements with V and J called. Such tables lack part of the clones; where checked against another copy, unresolved V genes explain under half of the gap, and the rest is unexplained. This sample holds 90,000 to 100,000 clones; 40% to 45% were observed only once. The ten largest make up approximately 0.79% of the sample. Input material: CD4+ T cells sorted from blood. These receptors were collected from a human donor with alopecia areata.

The chain is built from TRBV5-1 and TRBJ2-7, with no clear D. The CDR3 length is 16 residues. Trimming cost V 3 bases and J 7 bases, with 23 bases left between them. Germline values: CDR1 SGHRS, CDR2 YFSETQ. The CDR3 spells CASSWNWAASGSEQYF. The CDR3 DNA reads TGCGCCAGCAGCTGGAATTGGGCCGCCTCAGGATCAGAGCAGTACTTC.

As regards this clone: In the same sample, other DNA sequences code for this CDR3. The CDR3, as DNA: TGTGCCTGGGACAGGGTAGCAGGGGAGCTGTTTTTT. It yields the protein CAWDRVAGELFF. V is TRBV30 and J is TRBJ2-2; TRBD1 agrees at 7 bases. V lost 5 bases and J lost 8; bases outside the gene matches: 5. The CDR3 is made up of 12 amino acids. The germline CDR1 and CDR2 sequences are GTSNPN and SVGIG (reference sequence).

The rearrangement links TRBV11-2 to TRBJ2-5; 7 bases fit TRBD1. This CDR3 is built from 14 residues. The junction had 3 bases not matched to a gene; V was cut back by 3 bases and J by 2 bases. The germline V gene has CDR1 SGHAT and CDR2 FQNNGV. As DNA, the CDR3 is TGTGCCAGCAGCTTGACAGGGATTCAAGAGACCCAGTACTTC. It translates to CASSLTGIQETQYF.

The V call is TRBV15, the J call TRBJ2-7; 9 bases map to TRBD1. Germline V gene lookup returns CDR1 LNHNV and CDR2 YYDKDF (reference sequence). CDR3 length equals 19 residues. Trimming removed 0 bases from V and 4 bases from J; junction bases left unmatched: 16. CDR3 sequence: CATSRDLGYDRGVSYEQYF. CDR3 coding DNA: TGTGCCACCAGCAGAGATCTCGGCTACGACAGGGGGGTGTCGTACGAGCAGTACTTC.

The chain joins TRBV30 to TRBJ2-1, with D unclear. Germline loops: CDR1 GTSNPN, CDR2 SVGIG (reference sequence). The CDR3 has 13 amino acids. CDR3 in amino acids: CAARTLSYNEQFF. The CDR3 DNA reads TGTGCGGCGAGGACCCTCTCCTACAATGAGCAGTTCTTC.

This chain links TRBV5-6 with TRBJ1-1, with no clear D. Germline V gives CDR1 SGHDT, CDR2 YYEEEE. The CDR3 is 13 amino acids. V dropped 4 bases and J dropped 9 bases, with 16 bases sitting between them. The CDR3 sequence: CASSPQSRAQAFF. DNA for the CDR3: TGTGCCAGCAGCCCCCAGTCGCGGGCCCAAGCTTTCTTT. The full variable domain, its missing parts supplied by reference TRBV5-6 and TRBJ1-1, is DAGVTQSPTHLIKTRGQQVTLRCSPKSGHDTVSWYQQALGQGPQFIFQYYEEEERQRGNFPDRFSGHQFPNYSSELNVNALLLGDSALYLCASSPQSRAQAFFGQGTRLTVV.

This chain links TRBV30 with TRBJ1-2, with D unclear. Between the trimmed V and J ends, which lost 2 bases and 3 bases, there was a span of 10 bases. This CDR3 comprises 13 residues. Germline V gene lookup returns CDR1 GTSNPN and CDR2 SVGIG (reference sequence). In DNA form, the CDR3 reads TGTGCCTGGAGTCCCGACGGGGACTATGGCTACACCTTC. Translating gives CAWSPDGDYGYTF.

This clone came up a few times. The rearrangement uses TRBV29-1 and TRBJ1-5; the match to TRBD1 covers 8 bases. After removal of 0 bases from V and 4 bases from J, the junction contained 5 bases not matched to a gene. Per the germline V gene, CDR1 is SQVTM and CDR2 is ANQGSEA. The CDR3 totals 15 residues. CDR3 DNA sequence: TGCAGCGTTGAAGAGGGCGGGACAGGTAATCAGCCCCAGCATTTT. Its translation: CSVEEGGTGNQPQHF.

The chain has TRBV9 and TRBJ2-3; weak D call: TRBD1 (6 bases). The CDR3 contains 14 residues. The V end was cut by 4 bases, the J end by 6 bases, with 15 bases between. From germline, CDR1 is SGDLS and CDR2 YYNGEE. The CDR3 loop is CASSKGHDRDTQYF. The CDR3 DNA reads as TGTGCCAGCAGCAAGGGACATGATCGCGATACGCAGTATTTT.

V and J are TRBV30 and TRBJ2-1; 8 bases align to TRBD1. The CDR3 covers 15 residues. Germline CDR1 reads GTSNPN; CDR2 reads SVGIG (reference sequence). Germline trimming cut 0 bases from V and 5 bases from J; bases unmatched to any gene: 6. The CDR3 loop reads CAWSVRDRTHNEQFF. The CDR3, as DNA: TGTGCCTGGAGTGTACGGGACAGGACCCACAATGAGCAGTTCTTC.

The chain recombines TRBV6-6 with TRBJ2-1; D ambiguous. CDR3 size: 14 residues. V gave up 3 bases and J gave up 7 bases, with 13 bases separating them. The germline CDR1 and CDR2 sequences are MNHNY and SVGAGI (reference sequence). As DNA, the CDR3 is TGTGCCAGCAGTTATATTCCCGTTTGGAATGAGCAGTTCTTC. Protein product: CASSYIPVWNEQFF.

The gene calls are TRBV4-1 and TRBJ1-2; TRBD1 matches at 10 bases. Per germline, CDR1 MGHRA and CDR2 YSYEKL. V was pared by 5 bases and J by 8 bases, with 8 bases of the junction left unmatched. The CDR3 runs to 14 residues. The CDR3 region is CASSYPGTGEGYTF. As DNA, the CDR3 is TGCGCCAGCAGCTACCCCGGGACAGGGGAAGGCTACACCTTC.

The CDR3: CASSPEEGYTYEQYF. CDR3 DNA sequence: TGCGCCAGCAGCCCTGAGGAGGGGTATACCTACGAGCAGTACTTC. This chain uses TRBV5-1 with TRBJ2-7; weak D call: TRBD2 (6 bases). The germline CDR1 and CDR2 sequences are SGHRS and YFSETQ. This CDR3 has 15 residues. Trimming cost V 4 bases and J 2 bases, with 16 bases left between them.

This clone was seen only a few times. The rearrangement uses TRBV30 and TRBJ1-5; tentatively, D is TRBD1 (5 bases). Trimming removed 4 bases from V and 3 bases from J, with 13 bases in between. Looked up from germline, CDR1 is GTSNPN and CDR2 is SVGIG (reference sequence). The CDR3 loop spans 14 amino acids. The DNA for the CDR3 is TGTGCCTGGAATTCAGGGACCTTCAATCAGCCCCAGCATTTT. It encodes CAWNSGTFNQPQHF.

V usage is TRBV28 and J usage is TRBJ1-1, with a weak D call TRBD1 (5 bases). Germline assignment: CDR1 MDHEN and CDR2 SYDVKM. The CDR3 is 14 amino acids. The V end was cut by 2 bases, the J end by 5 bases, with 12 bases between. CDR3 sequence: CASSLGHRGTEAFF. The CDR3 region has the DNA TGTGCCAGCAGTTTAGGACACCGAGGGACTGAAGCTTTCTTT.

The rearrangement uses TRBV29-1 and TRBJ1-5; D call uncertain. V was shortened by 4 bases and J by 0 bases, with 4 bases between the two germline ends. This CDR3 has 12 amino acids. Per germline, CDR1 SQVTM and CDR2 ANQGSEA. CDR3 bases: TGCAGCGTTGGTAATAGCAATCAGCCCCAGCATTTT. Translation: CSVGNSNQPQHF.

This clone came up once. The CDR3 spells CAWAGTMAGGYGYTF. CDR3 DNA: TGTGCCTGGGCAGGGACCATGGCCGGCGGCTATGGCTACACCTTC. The V and J genes are TRBV30 and TRBJ1-2; perhaps TRBD1 as D (5 bases). V was clipped by 5 bases and J by 4 bases, with 20 bases between them. The germline V gene encodes CDR1 GTSNPN and CDR2 SVGIG (reference sequence). The CDR3 covers 15 residues.

On this clone: At one end the junction does not follow the germline gene, possibly because of a read error. Here the CDR3 DNA reads TGTGCCGGGAGCGGGAGTGGCTACAATGAGCAGTTCTTC. Translating it yields CAGSGSGYNEQFF. This chain links TRBV30 with TRBJ2-1; 8 nucleotides line up with TRBD2. Per the germline V gene, CDR1 is GTSNPN and CDR2 is SVGIG (reference sequence). The CDR3 is 13 residues long.

The V and J genes are TRBV30 and TRBJ2-5; maybe TRBD2 (7 bases). The V and J ends lost 4 bases and 5 bases respectively, with 17 bases between them. From germline, CDR1 is GTSNPN and CDR2 SVGIG (reference sequence). The CDR3 has 14 residues. The DNA of the CDR3 is TGTGCCTGGAAAGTGGGGGGGCCGGAGGAGACCCAGTACTTC. Its protein product is CAWKVGGPEETQYF.

In nucleotides, the CDR3 is TGCAGCGTTGAAGTCCTGCAGGGTTACGAGCAGTACTTC. Encoded protein: CSVEVLQGYEQYF. The V call is TRBV29-1, the J call TRBJ2-7; a weak D match, TRBD1 (5 bases). There are 13 residues in the CDR3. The V gene lost 1 base and the J gene lost 4 bases, with 11 bases spanning the gap. From germline, CDR1 is SQVTM and CDR2 ANQGSEA.

The chain carries TRBV27 and TRBJ1-6, with a weak D call TRBD1 (6 bases). Germline lookup yields CDR1 MNHEY and CDR2 SMNVEV (reference sequence). V lost 3 bases and J 3 bases, leaving 6 bases between the germline ends. This CDR3 contains 14 residues. The CDR3 DNA reads TGTGCCAGCAGTTTCAGGGGCTATAATTCACCCCTCCACTTT. It specifies CASSFRGYNSPLHF.

The chain links TRBV7-9 to TRBJ1-2, with D hard to call. The length of the CDR3 is 13 residues. Deletions cut 7 bases from V and 5 bases from J, with 14 bases between. Germline V gives CDR1 SEHNR, CDR2 FQNEAQ (reference sequence). The CDR3: CASTSQSKYGYTF. The CDR3 nucleotides are TGTGCCAGCACCTCGCAGAGTAAATATGGCTACACCTTC.